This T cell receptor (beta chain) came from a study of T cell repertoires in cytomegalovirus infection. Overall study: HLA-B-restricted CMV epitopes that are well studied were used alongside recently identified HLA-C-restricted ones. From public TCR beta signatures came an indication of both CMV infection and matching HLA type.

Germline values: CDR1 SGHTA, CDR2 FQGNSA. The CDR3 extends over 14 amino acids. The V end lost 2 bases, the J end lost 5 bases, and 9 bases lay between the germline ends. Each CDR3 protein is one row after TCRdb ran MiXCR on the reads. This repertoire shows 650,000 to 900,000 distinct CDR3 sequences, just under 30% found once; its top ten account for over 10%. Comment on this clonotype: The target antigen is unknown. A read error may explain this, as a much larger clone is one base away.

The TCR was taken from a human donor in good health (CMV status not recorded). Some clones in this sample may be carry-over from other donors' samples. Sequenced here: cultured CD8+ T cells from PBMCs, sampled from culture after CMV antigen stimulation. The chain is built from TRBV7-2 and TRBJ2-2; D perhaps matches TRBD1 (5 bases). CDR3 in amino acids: CASSLLGVTGELFF. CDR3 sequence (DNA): TGTGCCAGCAGCTTACTAGGGGTTACCGGGGAGCTGTTTTTT.